This TCR beta chain appears in the sequencing data of a study of tissue T cells after allogeneic stem cell transplantation. The wider study: Smaller viable blood or marrow samples skipped sorting for direct DNA extraction.

Study conclusions and caveats: Across patients, clones rarely overlapped, yet motif clusters were shared tissue-specifically. Some tissue clones might be persisting host cells; their alloreactivity or antigen specificity was not determined. Blood and spleen captured only part of the tissue TCR repertoire.

From germline, CDR1 is LNHDA and CDR2 SQIVND (reference sequence). CDR3 length: 14 residues. V shed 3 bases and J shed 6 bases, with 12 bases lying between them. About this clone itself: Its cognate antigen is unknown.

Assay: immunoSEQ multiplex PCR; the TCRdb copy retains only in-frame clones and omits some. The sample consists of approximately 45,000 clones, roughly 92% of them appearing once. The source is a woman aged 40-69 years who later had graft-versus-host disease after an allogeneic stem cell transplant. This chain uses TRBV19 with TRBJ2-1, with D perhaps TRBD2 (6 bases). This specimen consisted of blood, obtained before transplantation. The CDR3 DNA reads as TGTGCCAGTAGTATTGGGGCGGGAATCAATGAGCAGTTCTTC. Residues: CASSIGAGINEQFF.